Reported below is one TCR beta chain. Germline CDR1 reads LGHDT; CDR2 reads YNNKEL (reference sequence). The CDR3 spans 14 residues. Trimming removed 7 bases from V and 6 bases from J, with 13 bases in between. This sample is drawn from a study of blood T cell repertoires in COVID-19. Study in general: Acute and convalescent COVID-19 samples came from the United States, Italy and Spain. The analysed material was cDNA or gDNA that came from T cells, B-cell-depleted T cells, or PBMCs.

Under the authors' procedure: Reference gene primers were amplified, and this amplification served to estimate nucleated cell counts. TCRdb keeps only in-frame clones here, not all; method: immunoSEQ multiplex PCR. Clonal size and the V and J genes are those of that table, whereas D and trimming came from the DNA. The sample includes tens of thousands of clones, about nine tenths of them seen just once. This rearrangement joins TRBV3-1 (or the pseudogene TRBV3-2) to TRBJ1-6; a possible D gene is TRBD1 (5 bases). Source material: peripheral blood. This clonotype was sampled from a human donor with active COVID-19. The donor label of this sample is uncertain. The CDR3 sequence: CASTLVGPNSPLHF. CDR3 DNA: TGTGCCAGCACCCTGGTGGGGCCTAATTCACCCCTCCACTTT.